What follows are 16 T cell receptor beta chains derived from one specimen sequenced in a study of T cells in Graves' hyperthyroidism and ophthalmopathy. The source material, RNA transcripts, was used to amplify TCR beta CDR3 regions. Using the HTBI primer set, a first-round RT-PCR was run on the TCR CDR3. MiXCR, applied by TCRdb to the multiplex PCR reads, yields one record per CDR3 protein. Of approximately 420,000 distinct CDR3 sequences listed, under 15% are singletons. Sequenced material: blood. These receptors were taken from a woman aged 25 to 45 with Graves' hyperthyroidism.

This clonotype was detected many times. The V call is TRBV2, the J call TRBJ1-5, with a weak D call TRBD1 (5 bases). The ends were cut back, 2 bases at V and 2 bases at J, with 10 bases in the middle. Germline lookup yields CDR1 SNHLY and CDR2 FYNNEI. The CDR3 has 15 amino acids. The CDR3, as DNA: TGTGCCAGCAGTGAAAAGGGACGGGGCAATCAGCCCCAGCATTTT. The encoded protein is CASSEKGRGNQPQHF.

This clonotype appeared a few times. CDR3 protein: CASSQGPGGETQYF. CDR3 bases: TGTGCCAGCAGCCAAGGTCCTGGCGGAGAGACCCAGTACTTC. The chain couples TRBV3-1 to TRBJ2-5; D remains unclear. The V end was cut by 1 base, the J end by 4 bases, with 10 bases between. CDR1 is LGHDT and CDR2 is YNNKEL in the germline V gene (reference sequence). The CDR3 extends over 14 amino acids.

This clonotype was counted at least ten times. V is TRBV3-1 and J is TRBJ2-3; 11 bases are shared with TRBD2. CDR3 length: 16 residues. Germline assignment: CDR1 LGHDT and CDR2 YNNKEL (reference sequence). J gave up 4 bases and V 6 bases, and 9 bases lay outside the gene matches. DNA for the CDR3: TGTGCCAGCAGAGACACTAGCGGGAGAGGAGCAGATACGCAGTATTTT. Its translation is CASRDTSGRGADTQYF.

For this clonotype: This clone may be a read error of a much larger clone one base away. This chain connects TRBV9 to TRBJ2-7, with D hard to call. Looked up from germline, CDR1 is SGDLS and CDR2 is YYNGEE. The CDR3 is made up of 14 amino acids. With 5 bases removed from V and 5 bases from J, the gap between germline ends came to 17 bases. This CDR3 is CASSVGRPLNEQYF. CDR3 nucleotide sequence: TGTGCCAGCAGTGTTGGCAGGCCGTTGAACGAGCAGTACTTC.

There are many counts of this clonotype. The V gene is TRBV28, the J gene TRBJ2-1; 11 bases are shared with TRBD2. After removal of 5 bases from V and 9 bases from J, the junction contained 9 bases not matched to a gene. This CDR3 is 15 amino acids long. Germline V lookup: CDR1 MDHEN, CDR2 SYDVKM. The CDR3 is CASSPTSGSISEQFF. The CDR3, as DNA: TGTGCCAGCAGTCCTACTAGCGGGAGTATTAGTGAGCAGTTCTTC.

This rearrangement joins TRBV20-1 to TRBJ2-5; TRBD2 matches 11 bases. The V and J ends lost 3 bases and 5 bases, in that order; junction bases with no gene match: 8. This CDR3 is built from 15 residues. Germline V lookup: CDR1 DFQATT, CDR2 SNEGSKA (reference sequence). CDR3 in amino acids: CSASQGLAVFETQYF. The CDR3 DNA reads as TGCAGTGCTAGCCAGGGACTAGCGGTATTCGAGACCCAGTACTTC.

Here the CDR3 reads CATTYGGTYNEQFF. The CDR3 nucleotides are TGTGCCACCACATATGGGGGAACCTACAATGAGCAGTTCTTC. The chain employs TRBV10-3 and TRBJ2-1; either TRBD1 or TRBD2 may supply D (5 bases each). The V gene's germline CDR1 is ENHRY and CDR2 SYGVKD. The CDR3 contains 14 residues. The germline V and J ends were trimmed by 10 bases and 2 bases, with 15 bases remaining between them.

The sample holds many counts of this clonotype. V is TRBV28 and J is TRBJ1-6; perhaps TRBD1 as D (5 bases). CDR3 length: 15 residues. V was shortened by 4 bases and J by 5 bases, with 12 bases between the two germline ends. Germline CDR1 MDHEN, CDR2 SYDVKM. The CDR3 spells CASSSGTGDNSPLHF. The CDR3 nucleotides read TGTGCCAGCAGTTCGGGGACGGGAGATAATTCACCCCTCCACTTT.

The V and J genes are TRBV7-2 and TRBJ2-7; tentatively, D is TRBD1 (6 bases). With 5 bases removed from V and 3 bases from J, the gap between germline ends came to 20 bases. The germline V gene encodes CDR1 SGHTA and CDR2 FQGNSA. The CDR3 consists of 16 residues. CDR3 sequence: CASSPPGAGASYEQYF. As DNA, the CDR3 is TGTGCCAGCAGCCCCCCTGGGGCAGGGGCAAGCTACGAGCAGTACTTC.

The CDR3 reads CASSPTSGGDSYNEQFF. In DNA form, the CDR3 reads TGTGCCAGCAGCCCGACTAGCGGGGGGGACTCCTACAATGAGCAGTTCTTC. The genes are TRBV7-3 and TRBJ2-1; the match to TRBD2 covers 14 bases. From germline, CDR1 is SGHTA and CDR2 FQGTGA. Germline trimming cut 5 bases from V and 0 bases from J; bases unmatched to any gene: 3. This CDR3 has 17 residues.

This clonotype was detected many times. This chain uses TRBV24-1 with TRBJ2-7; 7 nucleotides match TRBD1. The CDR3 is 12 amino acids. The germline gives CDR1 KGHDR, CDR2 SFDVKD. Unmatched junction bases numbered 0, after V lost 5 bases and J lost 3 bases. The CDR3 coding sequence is TGTGCCACCAGTGGGGACAGCTACGAGCAGTACTTC. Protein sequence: CATSGDSYEQYF.

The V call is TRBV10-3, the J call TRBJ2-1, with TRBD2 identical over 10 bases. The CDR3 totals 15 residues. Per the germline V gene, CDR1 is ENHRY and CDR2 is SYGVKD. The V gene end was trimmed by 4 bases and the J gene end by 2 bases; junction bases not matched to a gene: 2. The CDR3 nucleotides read TGTGCCATCAGTGCCACTAGCGGGACCTACAATGAGCAGTTCTTC. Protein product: CAISATSGTYNEQFF.

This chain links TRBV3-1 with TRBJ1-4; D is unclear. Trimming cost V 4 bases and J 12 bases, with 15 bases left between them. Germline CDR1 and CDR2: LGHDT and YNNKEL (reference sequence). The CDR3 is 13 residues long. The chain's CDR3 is CASSRLGAAELFF. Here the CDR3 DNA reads TGTGCCAGCAGCCGACTCGGCGCCGCCGAACTGTTTTTT.

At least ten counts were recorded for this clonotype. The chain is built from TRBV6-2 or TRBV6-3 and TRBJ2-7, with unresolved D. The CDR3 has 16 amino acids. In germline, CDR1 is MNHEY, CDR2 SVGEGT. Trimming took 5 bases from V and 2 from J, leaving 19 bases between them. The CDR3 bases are TGTGCCAGCAGTCCAGTAAGGAACGCCTGGGCCTACGAGCAGTACTTC. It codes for CASSPVRNAWAYEQYF.

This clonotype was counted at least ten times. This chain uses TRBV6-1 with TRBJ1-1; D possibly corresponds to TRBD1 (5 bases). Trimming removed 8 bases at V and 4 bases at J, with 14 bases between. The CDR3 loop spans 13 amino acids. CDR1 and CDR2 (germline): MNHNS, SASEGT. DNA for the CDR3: TGTGCCAGCGTTCTAGACAGATCCACTGAAGCTTTCTTT. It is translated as CASVLDRSTEAFF.

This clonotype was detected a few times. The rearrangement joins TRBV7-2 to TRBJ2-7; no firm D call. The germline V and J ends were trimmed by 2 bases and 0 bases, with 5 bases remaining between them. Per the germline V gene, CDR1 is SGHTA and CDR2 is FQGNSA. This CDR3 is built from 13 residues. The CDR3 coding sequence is TGTGCCAGCAGCTTAATTCGCTCCTACGAGCAGTACTTC. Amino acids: CASSLIRSYEQYF.